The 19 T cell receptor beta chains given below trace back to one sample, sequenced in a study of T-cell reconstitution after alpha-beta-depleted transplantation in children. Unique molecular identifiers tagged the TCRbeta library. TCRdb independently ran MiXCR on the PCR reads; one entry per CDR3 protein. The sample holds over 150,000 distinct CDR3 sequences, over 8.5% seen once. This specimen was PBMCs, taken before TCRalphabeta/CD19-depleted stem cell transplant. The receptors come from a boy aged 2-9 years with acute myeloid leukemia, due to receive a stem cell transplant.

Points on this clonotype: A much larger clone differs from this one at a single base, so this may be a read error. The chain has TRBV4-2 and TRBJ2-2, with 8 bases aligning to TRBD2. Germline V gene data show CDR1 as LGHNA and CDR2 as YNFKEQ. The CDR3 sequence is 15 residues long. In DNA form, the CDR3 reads TGTGCCAGCAGCCAAATAGCGGGGAACACCAGGGAGCTGTTTTTT. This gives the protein CASSQIAGNTRELFF.

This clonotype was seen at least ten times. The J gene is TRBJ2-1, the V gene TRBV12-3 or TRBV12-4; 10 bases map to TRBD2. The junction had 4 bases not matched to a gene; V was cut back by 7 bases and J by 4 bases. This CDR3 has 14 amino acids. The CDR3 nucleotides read TGTGCCAGCAACGTAGCGGGGGGTTACAATGAGCAGTTCTTC. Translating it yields CASNVAGGYNEQFF.

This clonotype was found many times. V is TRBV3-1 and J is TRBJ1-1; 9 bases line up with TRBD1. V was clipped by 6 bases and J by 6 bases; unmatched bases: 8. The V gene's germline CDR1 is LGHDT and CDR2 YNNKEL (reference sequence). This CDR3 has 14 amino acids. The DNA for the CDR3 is TGTGCCAGCAGTGCAACAGGGGGCCTGGCTGAAGCTTTCTTT. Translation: CASSATGGLAEAFF.

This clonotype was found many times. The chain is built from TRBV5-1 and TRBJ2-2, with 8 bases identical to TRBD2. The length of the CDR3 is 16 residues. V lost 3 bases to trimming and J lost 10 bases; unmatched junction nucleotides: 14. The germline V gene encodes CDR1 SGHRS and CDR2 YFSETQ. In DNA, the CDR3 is TGCGCCAGCAGCTCATCCAGGGGACTAGATCCAGAGGAGCTGTTTTTT. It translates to CASSSSRGLDPEELFF.

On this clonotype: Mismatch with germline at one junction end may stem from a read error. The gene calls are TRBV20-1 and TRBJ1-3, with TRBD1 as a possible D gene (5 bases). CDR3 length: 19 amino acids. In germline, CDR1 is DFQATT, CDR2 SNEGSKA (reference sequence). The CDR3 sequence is CCARDRGLHVWGPGNTIYF. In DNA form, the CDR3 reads TGCTGTGCTAGAGATAGGGGACTTCATGTGTGGGGACCTGGAAACACCATATATTTT.

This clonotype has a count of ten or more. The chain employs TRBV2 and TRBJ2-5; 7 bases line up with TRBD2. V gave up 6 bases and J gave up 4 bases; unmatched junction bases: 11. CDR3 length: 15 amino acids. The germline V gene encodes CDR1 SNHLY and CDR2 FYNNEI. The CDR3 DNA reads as TGTGCCAGCAGCTCCAAAAGCGGGGTCGGAGAGACCCAGTACTTC. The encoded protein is CASSSKSGVGETQYF.

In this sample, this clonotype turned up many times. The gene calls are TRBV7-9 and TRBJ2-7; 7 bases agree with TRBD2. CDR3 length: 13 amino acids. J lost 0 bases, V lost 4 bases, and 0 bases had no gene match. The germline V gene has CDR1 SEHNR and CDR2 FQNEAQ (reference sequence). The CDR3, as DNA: TGTGCCAGCAGCTGGGACTACTCCTACGAGCAGTACTTC. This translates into CASSWDYSYEQYF.

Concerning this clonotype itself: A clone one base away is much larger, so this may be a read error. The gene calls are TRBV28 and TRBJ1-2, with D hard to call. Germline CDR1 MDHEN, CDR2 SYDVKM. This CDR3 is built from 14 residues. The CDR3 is CASTERPEAYGDTF. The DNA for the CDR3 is TGTGCCAGCACCGAAAGGCCGGAGGCGTATGGCGACACCTTC.

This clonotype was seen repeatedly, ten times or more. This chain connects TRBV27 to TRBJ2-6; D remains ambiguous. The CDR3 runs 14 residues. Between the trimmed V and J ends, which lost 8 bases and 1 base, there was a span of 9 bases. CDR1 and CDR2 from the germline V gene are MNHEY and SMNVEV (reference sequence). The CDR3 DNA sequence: TGTGCCAGCCGGACGGAGTCTGGGGCCAACGTCCTGACTTTC. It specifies CASRTESGANVLTF.

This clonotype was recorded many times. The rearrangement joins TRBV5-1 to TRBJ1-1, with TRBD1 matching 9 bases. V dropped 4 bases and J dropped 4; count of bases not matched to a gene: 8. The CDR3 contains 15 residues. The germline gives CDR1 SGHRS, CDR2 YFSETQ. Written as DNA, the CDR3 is TGCGCCAGCAGCAGCGGGACAGGGTGGATCACTGAAGCTTTCTTT. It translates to CASSSGTGWITEAFF. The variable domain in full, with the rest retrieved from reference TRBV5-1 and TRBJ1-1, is KAGVTQTPRYLIKTRGQQVTLSCSPISGHRSVSWYQQTPGQGLQFLFEYFSETQRNKGNFPGRFSGRQFSNSRSEMNVSTLELGDSALYLCASSSGTGWITEAFFGQGTRLTVV.

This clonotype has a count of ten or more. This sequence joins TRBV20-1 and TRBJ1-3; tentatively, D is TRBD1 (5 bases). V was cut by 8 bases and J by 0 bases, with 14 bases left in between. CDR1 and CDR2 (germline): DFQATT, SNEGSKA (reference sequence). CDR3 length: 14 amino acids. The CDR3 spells CSTSQAYSGNTIYF. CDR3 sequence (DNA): TGCAGTACGTCACAGGCGTACTCTGGAAACACCATATATTTT.

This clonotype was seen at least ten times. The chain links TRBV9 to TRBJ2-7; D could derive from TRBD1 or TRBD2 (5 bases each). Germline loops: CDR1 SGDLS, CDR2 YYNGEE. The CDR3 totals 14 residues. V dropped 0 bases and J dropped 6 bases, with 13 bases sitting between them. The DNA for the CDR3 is TGTGCCAGCAGCGTAGCTGAAGGGACCTCCGAGCAGTACTTC. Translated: CASSVAEGTSEQYF.

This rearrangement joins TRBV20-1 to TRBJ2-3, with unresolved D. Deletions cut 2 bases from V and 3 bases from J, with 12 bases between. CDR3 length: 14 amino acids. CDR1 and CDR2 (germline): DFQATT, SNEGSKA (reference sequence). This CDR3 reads CSARWQTGTDTQYF. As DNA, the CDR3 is TGCAGTGCTAGATGGCAGACTGGGACAGATACGCAGTATTTT.

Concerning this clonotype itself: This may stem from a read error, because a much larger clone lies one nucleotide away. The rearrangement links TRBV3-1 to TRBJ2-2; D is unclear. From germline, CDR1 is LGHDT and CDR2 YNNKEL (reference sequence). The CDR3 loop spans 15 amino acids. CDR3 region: CACSQDYRNTGELFF. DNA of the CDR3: TGTGCCTGCAGCCAAGATTACCGAAACACCGGGGAGCTGTTTTTT.

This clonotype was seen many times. The CDR3 region has the DNA TGTGCCAGCAGCTTTAGGGCGGTAAACACCGGGGAGCTGTTTTTT. It translates to CASSFRAVNTGELFF. The chain carries TRBV7-8 and TRBJ2-2; D unresolved. The CDR3 spans 15 residues. V was pared by 3 bases and J by 2 bases, with 10 bases between. The germline V gene has CDR1 SGHVS and CDR2 FQNEAQ.

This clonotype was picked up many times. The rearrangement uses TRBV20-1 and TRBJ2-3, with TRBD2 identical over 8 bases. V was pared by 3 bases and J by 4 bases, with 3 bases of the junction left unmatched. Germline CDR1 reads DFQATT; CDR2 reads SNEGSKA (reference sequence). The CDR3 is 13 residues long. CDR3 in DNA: TGCAGTGCTAGCAGCGGGAGCCCAGATACGCAGTATTTT. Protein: CSASSGSPDTQYF.

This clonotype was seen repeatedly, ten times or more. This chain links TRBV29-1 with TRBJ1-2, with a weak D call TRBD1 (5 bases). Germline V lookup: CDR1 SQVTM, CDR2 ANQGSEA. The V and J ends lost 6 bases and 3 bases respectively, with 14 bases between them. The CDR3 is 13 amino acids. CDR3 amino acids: CSVGTVGYYGYTF. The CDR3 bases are TGCAGCGTGGGGACGGTTGGATACTATGGCTACACCTTC.

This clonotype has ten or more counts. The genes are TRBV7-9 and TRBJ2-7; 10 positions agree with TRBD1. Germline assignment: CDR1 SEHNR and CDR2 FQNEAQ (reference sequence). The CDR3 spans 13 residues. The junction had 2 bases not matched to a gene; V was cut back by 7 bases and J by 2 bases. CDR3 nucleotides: TGTGCCAGCATCGGGACAGGGGCCTACGAGCAGTACTTC. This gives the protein CASIGTGAYEQYF.

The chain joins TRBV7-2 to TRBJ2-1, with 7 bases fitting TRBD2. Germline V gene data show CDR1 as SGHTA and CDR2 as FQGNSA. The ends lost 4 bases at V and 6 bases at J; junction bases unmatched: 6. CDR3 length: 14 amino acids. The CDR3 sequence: CASSWTGGGNEQFF. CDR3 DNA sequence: TGTGCCAGCAGCTGGACTGGCGGGGGCAATGAGCAGTTCTTC. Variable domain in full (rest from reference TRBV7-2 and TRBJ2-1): GAGVSQSPSNKVTEKGKDVELRCDPISGHTALYWYRQSLGQGLEFLIYFQGNSAPDKSGLPSDRFSAERTGGSVSTLTIQRTQQEDSAVYLCASSWTGGGNEQFFGPGTRLTVL.